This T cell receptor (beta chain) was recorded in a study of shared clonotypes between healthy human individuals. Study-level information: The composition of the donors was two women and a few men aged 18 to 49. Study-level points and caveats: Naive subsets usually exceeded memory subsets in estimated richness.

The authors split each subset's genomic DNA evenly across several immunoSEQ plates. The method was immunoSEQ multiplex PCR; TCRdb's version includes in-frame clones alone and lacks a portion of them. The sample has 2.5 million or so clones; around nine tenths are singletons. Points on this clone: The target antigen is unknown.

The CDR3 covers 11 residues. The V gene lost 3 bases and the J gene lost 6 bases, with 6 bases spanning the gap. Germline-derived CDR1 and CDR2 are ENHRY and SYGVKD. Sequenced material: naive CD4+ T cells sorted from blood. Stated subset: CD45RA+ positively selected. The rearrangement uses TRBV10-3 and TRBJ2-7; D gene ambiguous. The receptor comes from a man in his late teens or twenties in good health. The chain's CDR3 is CAISDLIEQYF. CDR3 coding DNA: TGTGCCATCAGTGATCTAATCGAGCAGTACTTC.